The present TCR beta chain was sequenced within a study of blood T cell repertoires in COVID-19. Across the whole study: Donors in the United States, Italy and Spain gave samples during acute or convalescent COVID-19. Sample material is recorded as cDNA or gDNA derived from T cells, B-cell-depleted T cells, or PBMCs.

While infection was still active, Seattle patients were enrolled and then followed longitudinally. Libraries were prepared by immunoSEQ multiplex PCR; TCRdb keeps only in-frame clonotypes and omits some of them. This table holds about 350,000 clones, approximately 89% found once. In this sample, this clone turned up a few times. This specimen includes other DNA sequences encoding the same CDR3. Germline V lookup: CDR1 SGHRS, CDR2 YFSETQ. Trimming took 1 base from V and 6 from J; bases not matched to a gene: 3. The CDR3 consists of 14 residues. Sequenced sample: peripheral blood. V is TRBV5-1 and J is TRBJ1-4, with TRBD1 matching over 7 bases. The clonotype was recovered from a woman between 55 and 75 years old with COVID-19, enrolled during active disease. The CDR3 reads CASSLSGGDEKLFF. In DNA, the CDR3 is TGCGCCAGCAGCTTGTCAGGGGGAGATGAAAAACTGTTTTTT.